The sequence of this T cell receptor beta chain was determined in a study of CD8 T cells in Susac syndrome. Reverse transcription of roughly 0.45 to 1 ug RNA was carried out with random hexamers. With immunoSEQ multiplex PCR, TCR beta CDR3 was amplified across 54 Vbeta and 13 Jbeta. TCRdb re-called the immunoSEQ multiplex PCR reads through MiXCR, storing one row per CDR3 protein. The sample has about 300,000 distinct CDR3 sequences; approximately 90% are singletons. Negative isolation was used for CD8+ and CD4+ T cells and FACS enrichment for TEMRA cells. Sequences were obtained from CD4+ T cells from PBMCs. The receptor's source is a human donor with multiple sclerosis.

CDR3 DNA: TGTGCCAGTAGTATGGCAGCGTTCAACTATGGCTACACCTTC. Translation gives CASSMAAFNYGYTF. The chain combines TRBV19 with TRBJ1-2; D gene uncertain. Trimming stripped 3 bases from V and 2 bases from J, with 10 bases between. The CDR3 extends over 14 amino acids. CDR1 and CDR2 (germline): LNHDA, SQIVND (reference sequence).